This is a list of T cell receptor beta chains from one sample in a study of Tregs in tolerant kidney transplant recipients. Some clones are missing from TCRdb's copy, which holds only in-frame ones; the method was immunoSEQ multiplex PCR. The sample includes some 240,000 clones, approximately 83% seen only once; the top ten take around 0.64%. The sample taken for sequencing was CD4+ T cells from blood. The receptor set was obtained from a human donor in good health. Both conserved end residues are part of each CDR3. Each record gives: V gene, D gene, clone size, J gene, CDR3 protein, CDR3 DNA. D genes are given only for firm matches. Part of the rows lack a size; the others show once, few, many or a class for expanded clones.

TRBV6-1	NA	NA	TRBJ1-2	CASSEGGRSYGYTF	TGTGCCAGCAGTGAAGGTGGACGGAGCTATGGCTACACCTTC
TRBV2	NA	NA	TRBJ2-1	CASTAGNGNEQFF	TGTGCCAGCACGGCAGGGAACGGCAATGAGCAGTTCTTC
TRBV7-2	NA	NA	TRBJ2-7	CASSLDLPSAKYEQYF	TGTGCCAGCAGCTTAGATTTGCCGTCCGCGAAATACGAGCAGTACTTC
TRBV18	NA	NA	TRBJ1-4	CASSPRQATNEKLFF	TGTGCCAGCTCACCTCGACAGGCAACTAATGAAAAACTGTTTTTT
TRBV7-6	NA	NA	TRBJ1-3	CASSYNSGNSGNTIYF	TGTGCCAGCAGCTATAATTCGGGGAACTCTGGAAACACCATATATTTT
TRBV18	TRBD1	few	TRBJ1-5	CASSRGTGGGQPQHF	TGTGCCAGCTCACGGGGGACAGGGGGTGGCCAGCCCCAGCATTTT
TRBV6-5	NA	NA	TRBJ1-5	CAILSNQPQHF	TGTGCCATATTGAGCAATCAGCCCCAGCATTTT
TRBV10-1	NA	NA	TRBJ2-4	CGDSEKRVRKNIQYF	TGCGGTGACAGCGAGAAGCGCGTCCGGAAAAACATTCAGTACTTC
TRBV19	NA	NA	TRBJ1-2	CASSSPTRNYGYTF	TGTGCCAGTAGTTCCCCGACACGGAACTATGGCTACACCTTC
TRBV6-5	TRBD2	NA	TRBJ2-7	CASSYSGGRKQYF	TGTGCCAGCAGTTACAGCGGGGGAAGGAAGCAGTACTTC
TRBV29-1	TRBD1	NA	TRBJ2-5	CSVDRGRETQYF	TGCAGCGTTGACAGGGGGCGGGAGACCCAGTACTTC
TRBV13	NA	NA	TRBJ2-6	CASSFLGGANVLTF	TGTGCCAGCAGCTTCCTGGGTGGGGCCAACGTCCTGACTTTC
TRBV27	TRBD1	NA	TRBJ2-5	CASSATGTGKETQYF	TGTGCCAGCAGTGCCACAGGGACAGGGAAAGAGACCCAGTACTTC
TRBV7-9	TRBD2	NA	TRBJ2-3	CASSFGLAGTDTQYF	TGTGCCAGCAGCTTCGGACTAGCGGGCACAGATACGCAGTATTTT
TRBV5-5	NA	few	TRBJ1-4	CASSLTGEKLFF	TGTGCCAGCTCCCTAACGGGGGAAAAACTGTTTTTT
TRBV10-1	NA	NA	TRBJ1-1	CASSEVSPQFSSTEAFF	TGCGCCAGCAGTGAAGTCTCGCCCCAGTTTTCGAGCACTGAAGCTTTCTTT
TRBV6-1	NA	NA	TRBJ2-2	CASSGQDGGELFF	TGTGCCAGCAGTGGACAGGACGGCGGGGAGCTGTTTTTT
TRBV11-2	NA	NA	TRBJ2-3	CASSQDYSTDTQYF	TGTGCCAGCAGCCAGGACTATTCCACAGATACGCAGTATTTT